The sequence of this T cell receptor (beta chain) was determined in a study of control samples from healthy donors and cancer patients. Generated by immunoSEQ multiplex PCR, the TCRdb table keeps only in-frame clones and is missing some. This table holds 130,000 or so clones, around 93% found once. The sequenced sample was blood. This receptor was taken from a woman in her 50s in good health.

The CDR3, as DNA: TGTGCCAGTAGTATCCACGAGGTTTTTATGAGCGGACAACCCTACGAGCAGTACTTC. Protein: CASSIHEVFMSGQPYEQYF. This rearrangement joins TRBV19 to TRBJ2-7, with D possibly called TRBD1 or TRBD2 (5 bases each). Germline V CDR1 and CDR2: LNHDA, SQIVND (reference sequence). V was shortened by 3 bases and J by 2 bases, with 26 bases between the two germline ends. The CDR3 runs 19 residues.